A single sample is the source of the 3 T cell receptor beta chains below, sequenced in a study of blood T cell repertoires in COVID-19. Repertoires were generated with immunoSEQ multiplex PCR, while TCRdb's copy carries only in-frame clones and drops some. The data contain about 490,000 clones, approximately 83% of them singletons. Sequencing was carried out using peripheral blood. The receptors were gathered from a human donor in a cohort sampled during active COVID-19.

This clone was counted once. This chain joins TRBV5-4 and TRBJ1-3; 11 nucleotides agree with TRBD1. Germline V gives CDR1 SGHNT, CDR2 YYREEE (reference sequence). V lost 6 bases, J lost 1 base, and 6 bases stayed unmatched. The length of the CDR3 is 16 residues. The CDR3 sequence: CASTRGTGGSGNTIYF. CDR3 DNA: TGTGCCAGCACCCGCGGGACAGGGGGGTCTGGAAACACCATATATTTT.

CDR3 residues: CASSSVGRISTDTQYF. Here the CDR3 DNA reads TGTGCCAGCAGCTCCGTAGGGAGGATTAGCACAGATACGCAGTATTTT. The V call is TRBV7-2, the J call TRBJ2-3, with D perhaps matching TRBD2 (6 bases). Germline V gene data show CDR1 as SGHTA and CDR2 as FQGNSA. V gave up 4 bases and J gave up 0 bases, with 14 bases separating them. This CDR3 region has 16 residues.

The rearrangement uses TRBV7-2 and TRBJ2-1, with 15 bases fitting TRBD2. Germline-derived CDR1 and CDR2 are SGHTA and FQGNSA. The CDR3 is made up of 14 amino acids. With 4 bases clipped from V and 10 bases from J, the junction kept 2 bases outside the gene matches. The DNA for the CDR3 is TGTGCCAGCAGCTCCGGGACTAGCGGGAGGGAGCAGTTCTTC. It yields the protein CASSSGTSGREQFF.